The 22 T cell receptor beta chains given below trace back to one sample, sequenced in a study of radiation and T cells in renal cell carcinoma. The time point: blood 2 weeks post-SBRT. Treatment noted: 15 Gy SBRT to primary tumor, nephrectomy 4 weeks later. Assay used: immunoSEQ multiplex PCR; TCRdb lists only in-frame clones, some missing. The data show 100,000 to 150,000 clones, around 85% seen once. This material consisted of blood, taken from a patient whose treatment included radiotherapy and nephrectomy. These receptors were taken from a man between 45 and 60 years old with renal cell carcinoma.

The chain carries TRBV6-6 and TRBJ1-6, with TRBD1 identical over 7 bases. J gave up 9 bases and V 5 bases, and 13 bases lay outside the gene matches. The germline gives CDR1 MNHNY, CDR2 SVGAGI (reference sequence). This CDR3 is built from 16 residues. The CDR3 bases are TGTGCCAGCAGTCACCGTAGGACAGGACTGTTTTCACCCCTCCACTTT. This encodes CASSHRRTGLFSPLHF.

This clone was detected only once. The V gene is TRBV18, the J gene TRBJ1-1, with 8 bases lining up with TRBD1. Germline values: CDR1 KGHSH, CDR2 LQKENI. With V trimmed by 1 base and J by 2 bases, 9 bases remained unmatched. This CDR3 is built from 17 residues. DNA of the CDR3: TGTGCCAGCTCACCACTAACCGGGACAGGAGCAAACACTGAAGCTTTCTTT. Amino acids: CASSPLTGTGANTEAFF. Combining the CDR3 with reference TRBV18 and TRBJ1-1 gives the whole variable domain NAGVMQNPRHLVRRRGQEARLRCSPMKGHSHVYWYRQLPEEGLKFMVYLQKENIIDESGMPKERFSAEFPKEGPSILRIQQVVRGDSAAYFCASSPLTGTGANTEAFFGQGTRLTVV.

The CDR3 sequence is CASREDHNEQFF. CDR3 DNA sequence: TGCGCCAGCAGAGAAGATCACAATGAGCAGTTCTTC. The rearrangement links TRBV5-1 to TRBJ2-1; D is ambiguous. CDR1 SGHRS and CDR2 YFSETQ come from the germline V gene. Deletions cut 5 bases from V and 5 bases from J, with 8 bases between. This CDR3 has 12 residues.

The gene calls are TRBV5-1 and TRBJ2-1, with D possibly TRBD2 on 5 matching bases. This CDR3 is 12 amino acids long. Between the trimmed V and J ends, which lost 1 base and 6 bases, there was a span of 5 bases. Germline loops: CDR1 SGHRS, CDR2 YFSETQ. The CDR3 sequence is CASSLTSNEQFF. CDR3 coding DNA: TGCGCCAGCAGCTTGACTAGCAATGAGCAGTTCTTC.

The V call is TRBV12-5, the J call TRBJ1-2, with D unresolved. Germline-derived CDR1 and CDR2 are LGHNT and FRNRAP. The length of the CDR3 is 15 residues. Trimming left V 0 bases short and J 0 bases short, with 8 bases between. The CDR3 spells CASGLVLAANYGYTF. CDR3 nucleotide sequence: TGTGCTAGTGGTTTGGTACTGGCAGCTAACTATGGCTACACCTTC.

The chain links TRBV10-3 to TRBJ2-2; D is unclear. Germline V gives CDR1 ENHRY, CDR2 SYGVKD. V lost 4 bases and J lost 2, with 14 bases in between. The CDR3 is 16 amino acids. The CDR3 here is CAISGSNSSNTGELFF. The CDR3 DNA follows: TGTGCCATCAGTGGGTCGAATAGCAGCAACACCGGGGAGCTGTTTTTT.

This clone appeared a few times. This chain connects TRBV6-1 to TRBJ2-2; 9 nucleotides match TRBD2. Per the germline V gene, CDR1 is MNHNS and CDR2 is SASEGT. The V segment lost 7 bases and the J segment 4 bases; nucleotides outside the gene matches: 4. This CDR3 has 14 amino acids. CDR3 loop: CASTWREGTGELFF. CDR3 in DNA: TGTGCCAGCACATGGCGGGAGGGCACCGGGGAGCTGTTTTTT.

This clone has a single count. As DNA, the CDR3 is TGTGCCAGCAGCGGCCAAAAGGACAGTAACTATGGCTACACCTTC. Residues: CASSGQKDSNYGYTF. The chain employs TRBV9 and TRBJ1-2; D is possibly TRBD1 (6 bases). The V gene's germline CDR1 is SGDLS and CDR2 YYNGEE. CDR3 length: 15 amino acids. Trimming left V 3 bases short and J 1 base short, with 13 bases between.

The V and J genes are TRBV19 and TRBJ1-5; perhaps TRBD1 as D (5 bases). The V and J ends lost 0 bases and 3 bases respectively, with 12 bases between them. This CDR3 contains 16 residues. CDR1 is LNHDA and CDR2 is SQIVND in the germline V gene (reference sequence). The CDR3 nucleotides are TGTGCCAGTAGTATAGACGGCTCAGGGAACAATCAGCCCCAGCATTTT. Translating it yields CASSIDGSGNNQPQHF.

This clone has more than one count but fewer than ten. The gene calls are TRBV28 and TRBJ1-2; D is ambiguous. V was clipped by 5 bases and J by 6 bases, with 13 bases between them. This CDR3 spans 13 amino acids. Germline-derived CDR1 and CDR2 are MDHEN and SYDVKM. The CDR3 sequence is CASSITRGNGYTF. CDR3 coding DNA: TGTGCCAGCAGTATCACTCGGGGTAATGGCTACACCTTC.

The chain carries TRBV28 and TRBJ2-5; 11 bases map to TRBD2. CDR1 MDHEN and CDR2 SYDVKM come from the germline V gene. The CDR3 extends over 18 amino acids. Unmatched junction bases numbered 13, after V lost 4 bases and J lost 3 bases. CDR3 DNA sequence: TGTGCCAGCAGTTACAGGCGAGGGACTAGCGGACCCAAAGAGACCCAGTACTTC. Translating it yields CASSYRRGTSGPKETQYF.

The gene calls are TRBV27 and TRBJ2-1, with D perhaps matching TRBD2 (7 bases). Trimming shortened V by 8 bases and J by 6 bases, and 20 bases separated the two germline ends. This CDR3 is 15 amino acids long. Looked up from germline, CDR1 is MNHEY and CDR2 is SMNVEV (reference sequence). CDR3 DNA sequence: TGTGCCAGCCCGAGGGGGGGAGCGTACCCCAATGAGCAGTTCTTC. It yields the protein CASPRGGAYPNEQFF.

CDR3 coding DNA: TGTGCCAGCAGCTCGGCAGGAGCCGGCGGGGAGCTGTTTTTT. This encodes CASSSAGAGGELFF. The J gene is TRBJ2-2, the V gene TRBV9; no clear D. V was pared by 4 bases and J by 7 bases, with 14 bases between. The CDR3 loop spans 14 amino acids. Germline-derived CDR1 and CDR2 are SGDLS and YYNGEE.

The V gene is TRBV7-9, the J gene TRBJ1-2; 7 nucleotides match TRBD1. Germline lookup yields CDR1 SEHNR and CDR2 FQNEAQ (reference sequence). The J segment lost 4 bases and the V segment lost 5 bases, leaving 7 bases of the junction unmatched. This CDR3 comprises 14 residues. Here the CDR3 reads CASSAWDSLYGYTF. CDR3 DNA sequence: TGTGCCAGCAGCGCATGGGACAGTCTCTATGGCTACACCTTC.

Here the CDR3 DNA reads TGTGCCAGCAGCGTAGTGTCGGATACGCAGTATTTT. This sequence encodes CASSVVSDTQYF. The chain couples TRBV9 to TRBJ2-3; D gene uncertain. Germline V lookup: CDR1 SGDLS, CDR2 YYNGEE. Trimming stripped 0 bases from V and 6 bases from J, with 5 bases between. The CDR3 extends over 12 amino acids.

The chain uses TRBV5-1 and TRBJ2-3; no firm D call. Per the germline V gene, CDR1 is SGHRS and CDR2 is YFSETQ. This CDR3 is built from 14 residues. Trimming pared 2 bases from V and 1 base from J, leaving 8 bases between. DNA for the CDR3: TGCGCCAGCAGCTTCTACGGAGGCACAGATACGCAGTATTTT. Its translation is CASSFYGGTDTQYF.

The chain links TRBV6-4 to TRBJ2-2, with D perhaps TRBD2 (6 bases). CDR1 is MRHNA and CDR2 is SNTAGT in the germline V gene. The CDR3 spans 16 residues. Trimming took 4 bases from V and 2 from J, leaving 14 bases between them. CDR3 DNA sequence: TGTGCCAGCAGTGTTCCCGGGACTCGTAACACCGGGGAGCTGTTTTTT. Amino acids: CASSVPGTRNTGELFF.

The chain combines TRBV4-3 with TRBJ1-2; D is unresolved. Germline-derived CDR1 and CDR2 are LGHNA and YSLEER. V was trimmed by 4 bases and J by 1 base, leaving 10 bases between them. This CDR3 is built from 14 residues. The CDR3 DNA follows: TGCGCCAGCAGCCCCTTAGCGGATAACTATGGCTACACCTTC. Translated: CASSPLADNYGYTF.

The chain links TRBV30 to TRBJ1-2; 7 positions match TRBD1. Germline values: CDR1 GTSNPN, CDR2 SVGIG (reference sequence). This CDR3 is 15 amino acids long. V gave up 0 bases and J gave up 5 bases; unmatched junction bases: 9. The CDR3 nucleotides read TGTGCCTGGAGTGTAATGGGGCAGGGGGAATATGGCTACACCTTC. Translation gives CAWSVMGQGEYGYTF.

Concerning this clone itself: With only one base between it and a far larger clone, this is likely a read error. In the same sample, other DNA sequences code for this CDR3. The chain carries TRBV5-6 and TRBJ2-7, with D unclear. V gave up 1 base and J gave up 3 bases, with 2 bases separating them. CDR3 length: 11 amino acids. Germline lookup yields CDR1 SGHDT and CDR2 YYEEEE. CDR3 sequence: CASSLNYEQYF. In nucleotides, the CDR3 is TGTGCCAGCAGCTTGAACTACGAGCAGTACTTC.

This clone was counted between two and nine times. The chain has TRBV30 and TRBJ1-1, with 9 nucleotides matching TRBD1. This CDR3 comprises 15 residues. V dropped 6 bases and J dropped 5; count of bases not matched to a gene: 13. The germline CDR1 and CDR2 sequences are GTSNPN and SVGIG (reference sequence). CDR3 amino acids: CACHVPTGGGTEAFF. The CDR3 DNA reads TGTGCCTGCCATGTCCCGACAGGGGGTGGAACTGAAGCTTTCTTT.

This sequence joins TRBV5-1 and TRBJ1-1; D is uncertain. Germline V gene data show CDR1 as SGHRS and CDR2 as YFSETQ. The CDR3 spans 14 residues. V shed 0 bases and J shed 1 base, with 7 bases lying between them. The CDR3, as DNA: TGCGCCAGCAGCTTGGATGTCGGGAACACTGAAGCTTTCTTT. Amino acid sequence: CASSLDVGNTEAFF.